This TCR beta chain derives from a study of T cell changes during pregnancy in multiple sclerosis. The V gene's germline CDR1 is SEHNR and CDR2 FQNEAQ (reference sequence). V dropped 3 bases and J dropped 2 bases, with 8 bases sitting between them. The CDR3 runs 13 residues. Method: immunoSEQ multiplex PCR; TCRdb's copy keeps in-frame clones and lacks some. The sample holds 20,000 to 25,000 clones, 75% to 90% seen once. The V gene is TRBV7-9, the J gene TRBJ2-7; a possible D gene is TRBD2 (5 bases). The input for sequencing was CD8+ T cells from peripheral blood mononuclear cells, taken in the first trimester of pregnancy. This sequence was found in a female donor with multiple sclerosis, enrolled in a pregnancy study. The CDR3 sequence is CASSFPGTYEQYF. The CDR3 DNA reads as TGTGCCAGCAGCTTCCCGGGAACCTACGAGCAGTACTTC.